This TCR beta chain derives from a study of T cells in Graves' hyperthyroidism and ophthalmopathy. Study observations and caveats: Blood also showed most of the thyroid clonotypes that were expanded above 0.001.

This clonotype was counted only a few times. The antigen is not known. After removal of 3 bases from V and 3 bases from J, the junction contained 11 bases not matched to a gene. This CDR3 has 17 residues. Germline CDR1 SGHRS, CDR2 YFSETQ. PBMCs were collected from an approximately 9.2 ml volume of fresh peripheral blood. Researchers took RNA transcripts and amplified the TCR beta CDR3 regions from them. HTBI primers were used for first-round RT-PCR of the TCR CDR3. TCRdb passed the multiplex PCR reads through MiXCR, listing each CDR3 protein once. In the table there are 250,000 or so distinct CDR3 sequences, nearly 15% of which are singletons.

The receptor was derived from a woman between 45 and 65 years old with Graves' hyperthyroidism that later progressed to Graves' ophthalmopathy. Sequencing was performed on blood. This chain uses TRBV5-1 with TRBJ2-1; 8 bases match TRBD1. The CDR3 DNA is TGCGCCAGCAGCTCCTACCACAGGGGGAACAACTACAATGAGCAGTTCTTC. It translates to CASSSYHRGNNYNEQFF.